This record concerns one T cell receptor (beta chain) sequence. Its specificity is not known. The sample originates from a study of identical twins. Broader study findings: Invariant T cells like MAIT and iNKT could partly confound the zero-insertion analyses. Within twin pairs, the out-of-frame alpha sequences they shared showed excess low generation probability.

TCRdb processed the 5' RACE reads anew with MiXCR; each CDR3 protein has one entry. This table has about 470,000 distinct CDR3 sequences, 20% to 25% appearing once. These sequences were also reported in another study, on T cells expressing NK-cell markers. This second report adds: More than five of the donors carried dominant NKG2C+ clonotypes that took up 1.0-7.0% of their CD8+ T cells.

The source material was CD4+ T cells sorted from blood. The receptor comes from a woman aged 18-29 years in good health.

The CDR3 sequence is CSASSGTGDSPLHF. The DNA of the CDR3 is TGCAGTGCCTCCTCCGGGACAGGAGATTCACCCCTCCACTTT. The chain recombines TRBV20-1 with TRBJ1-6; 8 bases are a match to TRBD1. Germline lookup yields CDR1 DFQATT and CDR2 SNEGSKA (reference sequence). V trimming: 6 bases; J trimming: 8 bases; junction bases outside the gene matches: 9. The CDR3 runs to 14 residues.